The present T cell receptor beta chain was sequenced within a study of healthy donors' naive CD4 and CD8 T cells. Looking at the study overall: All functional IMGT TCR alpha variants were covered by new primers. Study results and caveats: A reported CD4+/CD8+ bias affected most V and J genes in naive cells.

A linear amplification protocol produced the TCR libraries from roughly 480 ng of total RNA. As originally analysed: Sequencing covered 65,000 to 100,000 rearranged alpha-chain transcripts across five or six healthy donors. TCRdb ran MiXCR on the reads and lists one entry per CDR3 protein. The V and J calls and clone size are TCRdb's, not the authors'. This sample has 150,000 to 200,000 distinct CDR3 sequences; around 74% occur once, and the top ten carry roughly 2.4%. In germline, CDR1 is DFQATT, CDR2 SNEGSKA (reference sequence). V lost 1 base to trimming and J lost 6 bases, with 13 bases between them. The CDR3 covers 14 residues. Remarks on this clonotype: Its target is unknown.

Naive T cells were sorted: CD4+CD8-CD45RO-CD45RA+ for CD4+, CD8+CD4-CD45RA+CD27bright for CD8+. This TCR was sampled from a pool of human donors in good health; the sample pools cells from several healthy donors. This chain uses TRBV20-1 with TRBJ2-1, with a weak D call TRBD1 (6 bases). Specimen: naive CD4+ and CD8+ T cells sorted from blood, pooled from several donors. The CDR3 bases are TGCAGTGCTAGAGTCCAGCCCAGGGGCAATGAGCAGTTCTTC. It translates to CSARVQPRGNEQFF.